This T cell receptor (beta chain) was captured by sequencing in a study of cytomegalovirus exposure and HLA in healthy donors. This clone was observed a few times. Researchers ran the PCR with 60 Vbeta and 13 Jbeta primers. TCRdb's table, derived via immunoSEQ multiplex PCR, lists solely in-frame clones and lacks some. The data show 55,000 to 70,000 clones, 70% to 90% seen once. The CDR3 has 16 residues. The ends lost 3 bases at V and 5 bases at J; junction bases unmatched: 9. Looked up from germline, CDR1 is MGHDK and CDR2 is SYGVNS. The source of this sequence is a male donor in good health and CMV-seronegative. The chain employs TRBV25-1 and TRBJ2-3; 9 nucleotides match TRBD2. Sequencing was carried out using PBMCs. The CDR3: CASSDPAGGRRDTQYF. CDR3 nucleotide sequence: TGTGCCAGCAGTGACCCTGCGGGGGGGCGGAGAGATACGCAGTATTTT.